One and the same sample provided the 31 T cell receptor beta chains below, sequenced in a study of blood T cell repertoires in COVID-19. The table came from immunoSEQ multiplex PCR; TCRdb's copy has only in-frame clones and leaves some out. The table has about 52,000 clones, roughly 87% seen once. What was sequenced was peripheral blood. The receptor set was obtained from a human donor with active COVID-19. The donor label of this sample is uncertain.

J is TRBJ1-2 and V is TRBV5-1; 8 positions match TRBD1. CDR3 size: 15 residues. The germline gives CDR1 SGHRS, CDR2 YFSETQ. Losses at the gene ends were 4 bases for V and 4 bases for J; bases not matched to a gene: 9. The chain's CDR3 is CASSPDRGPIYGYTF. CDR3 in DNA: TGCGCCAGCAGCCCCGACAGGGGCCCCATCTATGGCTACACCTTC.

In this sample, this clone turned up once. The chain recombines TRBV5-6 with TRBJ1-2; 7 bases align to TRBD1. CDR1 is SGHDT, CDR2 YYEEEE, per germline. After removal of 4 bases from V and 7 bases from J, the junction contained 7 bases not matched to a gene. The CDR3 totals 13 residues. The CDR3 here is CASSLDRDLGYTF. CDR3 coding DNA: TGTGCCAGCAGCCTCGACAGGGACCTTGGCTACACCTTC.

The rearrangement links TRBV5-1 to TRBJ1-6; D is possibly TRBD1 (6 bases). Germline CDR1 is SGHRS and CDR2 is YFSETQ. CDR3 length: 14 amino acids. V was trimmed by 3 bases and J by 4 bases, leaving 8 bases between them. The CDR3 sequence is CASSSGQYNSPLHF. The CDR3 DNA sequence: TGCGCCAGCAGCTCCGGACAGTATAATTCACCCCTCCACTTT.

The chain combines TRBV11-2 with TRBJ2-1, with D perhaps TRBD1 (5 bases). CDR3 length equals 15 residues. Germline V CDR1 and CDR2: SGHAT, FQNNGV. Trimming took off 1 base at V and 4 bases at J, with 11 bases between the two ends. In DNA form, the CDR3 reads TGTGCCAGCAGCTTAGCGGCAGGGTTGTACAATGAGCAGTTCTTC. Amino acids: CASSLAAGLYNEQFF.

The chain combines TRBV25-1 with TRBJ2-5; D ambiguous. CDR3 length: 12 amino acids. V was pared by 4 bases and J by 2 bases, with 5 bases between. Germline V lookup: CDR1 MGHDK, CDR2 SYGVNS. The CDR3: CASSAVQETQYF. CDR3 bases: TGTGCCAGCAGTGCGGTACAAGAGACCCAGTACTTC.

This clone was detected once. The gene calls are TRBV7-9 and TRBJ2-1, with TRBD2 as a possible D gene (6 bases). Germline CDR1 is SEHNR and CDR2 is FQNEAQ (reference sequence). The CDR3 loop spans 14 amino acids. The germline V and J ends were trimmed by 4 bases and 9 bases, with 16 bases remaining between them. In DNA, the CDR3 is TGTGCCAGCAGCTCCGAGACTAGGCTGGGTGAGCAGTTCTTC. It translates to CASSSETRLGEQFF.

This chain uses TRBV7-2 with TRBJ1-2; tentatively, D is TRBD1 (5 bases). Trimming left V 2 bases short and J 3 bases short, with 10 bases between. Germline loops: CDR1 SGHTA, CDR2 FQGNSA. This CDR3 is built from 14 residues. The CDR3 DNA reads TGTGCCAGCAGCTTAAACCAGGGTGACTATGGCTACACCTTC. Translating gives CASSLNQGDYGYTF.

The chain combines TRBV5-1 with TRBJ1-5; a weak D match, TRBD1 (5 bases). Trimming cost V 4 bases and J 6 bases, with 14 bases left between them. The CDR3 is 14 amino acids. The germline V gene has CDR1 SGHRS and CDR2 YFSETQ. This CDR3 reads CASSVNPGLQPQHF. CDR3 bases: TGCGCCAGCAGCGTCAACCCGGGACTTCAGCCCCAGCATTTT.

This rearrangement joins TRBV19 to TRBJ1-3; TRBD1 matches 8 bases. Trimming took 6 bases from V and 0 from J; bases not matched to a gene: 7. CDR1 LNHDA and CDR2 SQIVND come from the germline V gene (reference sequence). There are 16 residues in the CDR3. The CDR3 sequence is CASSVPGQVSGNTIYF. As DNA, the CDR3 is TGTGCCAGTAGCGTCCCGGGACAGGTCTCTGGAAACACCATATATTTT.

The chain employs TRBV4-2 and TRBJ2-3; 15 nucleotides match TRBD2. Germline lookup yields CDR1 LGHNA and CDR2 YNFKEQ. The CDR3 is 16 amino acids. V shed 4 bases and J 7 bases; nucleotides not matched to a gene: 6. CDR3 sequence (DNA): TGTGCCAGCAGCCGGACTAGCGGGGGGGCCGAGAATACGCAGTATTTT. Amino acids: CASSRTSGGAENTQYF.

J is TRBJ2-1 and V is TRBV25-1; tentative D call: TRBD1 (6 bases). This CDR3 is 16 amino acids long. The germline V gene has CDR1 MGHDK and CDR2 SYGVNS. V lost 4 bases and J lost 1, with 14 bases in between. As DNA, the CDR3 is TGTGCCAGCAGTGCCCCAGCAGGGGCATCCTACAATGAGCAGTTCTTC. Residues: CASSAPAGASYNEQFF.

The chain recombines TRBV4-2 with TRBJ2-5; 13 nucleotides match TRBD2. The germline gives CDR1 LGHNA, CDR2 YNFKEQ. The V segment lost 4 bases and the J segment 4 bases; nucleotides outside the gene matches: 3. The CDR3 has 15 amino acids. CDR3 region: CASSPTSGGAETQYF. In DNA form, the CDR3 reads TGTGCCAGCAGCCCCACTAGCGGGGGGGCAGAGACCCAGTACTTC.

The CDR3 region has the DNA TGCAGTGCTAGTACTAGCGGGGGTCTGGGCCGCACAGATACGCAGTATTTT. Translated, it gives CSASTSGGLGRTDTQYF. This chain uses TRBV20-1 with TRBJ2-3, with 11 positions matching TRBD2. The V segment lost 3 bases and the J segment 1 base; nucleotides outside the gene matches: 9. CDR3 size: 17 residues. Germline V gives CDR1 DFQATT, CDR2 SNEGSKA (reference sequence).

J is TRBJ1-3 and V is TRBV14; a weak D match, TRBD1 (5 bases). The germline CDR1 and CDR2 sequences are SGHDN and FVKESK. Trimming cost V 4 bases and J 3 bases, with 10 bases left between them. This CDR3 is 14 amino acids long. Written as DNA, the CDR3 is TGTGCCAGCAGCCCCGGGACTAGTGGAAACACCATATATTTT. As protein: CASSPGTSGNTIYF.

The V gene is TRBV11-2, the J gene TRBJ2-1; 9 bases fit TRBD2. This CDR3 is built from 15 residues. With V trimmed by 3 bases and J by 9 bases, 9 bases remained unmatched. Germline CDR1 is SGHAT and CDR2 is FQNNGV. This CDR3 is CASSFASGVYGEQFF. The CDR3 DNA sequence: TGTGCCAGCAGCTTTGCTAGCGGGGTATACGGTGAGCAGTTCTTC.

This rearrangement joins TRBV12-3 or TRBV12-4 to TRBJ1-2, with D maybe TRBD1 (5 bases). Deletions cut 4 bases from V and 3 bases from J, with 9 bases between. This CDR3 is 13 amino acids long. This chain's CDR3 is CASSSAGYYGYTF. The DNA for the CDR3 is TGTGCCAGCAGTTCGGCAGGGTACTATGGCTACACCTTC.

This chain joins TRBV6-5 and TRBJ1-5; D gene uncertain. The length of the CDR3 is 15 residues. Trimming stripped 0 bases from V and 7 bases from J, with 13 bases between. In germline, CDR1 is MNHEY, CDR2 SVGAGI. CDR3 residues: CASSYSRWAGQPQHF. In nucleotides, the CDR3 is TGTGCCAGCAGTTACTCCCGATGGGCAGGCCAGCCCCAGCATTTT.

The genes are TRBV4-1 and TRBJ1-2; tentatively, D is TRBD1 (5 bases). In germline, CDR1 is MGHRA, CDR2 YSYEKL. This CDR3 spans 13 amino acids. Trimming took 11 bases from V and 5 from J, leaving 18 bases between them. DNA of the CDR3: TGCGCCGCGGGGAGCCATTCAGGGTATGGCTACACCTTC. It is translated as CAAGSHSGYGYTF.

This clone was detected a few times. V is TRBV19 and J is TRBJ1-1; D gene unclear. CDR1 LNHDA and CDR2 SQIVND come from the germline V gene (reference sequence). Trimming shortened V by 3 bases and J by 0 bases, and 8 bases separated the two germline ends. The CDR3 is 14 amino acids. CDR3 nucleotide sequence: TGTGCCAGTAGTATTCCGGGGATGAACACTGAAGCTTTCTTT. Translating gives CASSIPGMNTEAFF.

J is TRBJ2-7 and V is TRBV7-6; D might be TRBD1 (6 bases). Germline CDR1 reads SGHVS; CDR2 reads FNYEAQ. The CDR3 length is 15 residues. Trimming left V 0 bases short and J 1 base short, with 10 bases between. Here the CDR3 DNA reads TGTGCCAGCAGCTTAGCCGCAGGGGCGTCCTACGAGCAGTACTTC. Translated, it gives CASSLAAGASYEQYF.

This CDR3 reads CASSVGIGGYGGNTIYF. CDR3 DNA: TGTGCCAGCAGCGTAGGCATTGGCGGATACGGGGGAAACACCATATATTTT. The rearrangement uses TRBV9 and TRBJ1-3, with D hard to call. V gave up 0 bases and J gave up 4 bases, with 17 bases separating them. Germline CDR1 and CDR2: SGDLS and YYNGEE. This CDR3 region has 17 residues.

The V and J genes are TRBV3-1 (or the pseudogene TRBV3-2) and TRBJ1-2; 7 bases are shared with TRBD1. The CDR3 has 14 amino acids. J gave up 7 bases and V 5 bases, and 10 bases lay outside the gene matches. Germline lookup yields CDR1 LGHDT and CDR2 YNNKEL (reference sequence). CDR3 bases: TGTGCCAGCAGCTATTCCGGGACAGAGGGTGGCTACACCTTC. Its protein product is CASSYSGTEGGYTF.

The chain carries TRBV19 and TRBJ2-2; TRBD2 might be the D (6 bases). The germline V and J ends were trimmed by 6 bases and 1 base, with 9 bases remaining between them. Germline V gene sequence: CDR1 LNHDA, CDR2 SQIVND (reference sequence). This CDR3 is 14 amino acids long. The CDR3 bases are TGTGCCAGTAGGGACGGGAGGAACACCGGGGAGCTGTTTTTT. Protein: CASRDGRNTGELFF. Full variable domain (outside the CDR3, taken from reference TRBV19 and TRBJ2-2): DGGITQSPKYLFRKEGQNVTLSCEQNLNHDAMYWYRQDPGQGLRLIYYSQIVNDFQKGDIAEGYSVSREKKESFPLTVTSAQKNPTAFYLCASRDGRNTGELFFGEGSRLTVL.

The rearrangement joins TRBV28 to TRBJ1-2, with 8 bases lining up with TRBD1. The junction had 4 bases not matched to a gene; V was cut back by 2 bases and J by 5 bases. Germline values: CDR1 MDHEN, CDR2 SYDVKM. This CDR3 contains 14 residues. Written as DNA, the CDR3 is TGTGCCAGCAGTTTAGGACAGGGACAGTATGGCTACACCTTC. Encoded protein: CASSLGQGQYGYTF.

The chain couples TRBV18 to TRBJ2-3, with D possibly matching TRBD2 (5 bases). This CDR3 region has 17 residues. V was trimmed by 3 bases and J by 2 bases, leaving 18 bases between them. CDR1 KGHSH and CDR2 LQKENI come from the germline V gene. The CDR3 DNA is TGTGCCAGCTCACCGCCCGGGGTAACTAGAACCACAGATACGCAGTATTTT. It encodes CASSPPGVTRTTDTQYF.

V gene TRBV4-1 combines with J gene TRBJ1-6; D uncertain. Looked up from germline, CDR1 is MGHRA and CDR2 is YSYEKL. There are 16 residues in the CDR3. The V end was cut by 2 bases, the J end by 9 bases, with 17 bases between. CDR3 bases: TGCGCCAGCAGCCAAAGCGGAGTCGAAATCGGTTCACCCCTCCACTTT. It codes for CASSQSGVEIGSPLHF.

A single count supports this clone. The chain carries TRBV5-8 and TRBJ2-7, with 10 nucleotides matching TRBD1. The CDR3 extends over 15 amino acids. CDR1 is SGHTS, CDR2 YDEGEE, per germline. The V segment lost 0 bases and the J segment 2 bases; nucleotides outside the gene matches: 2. The CDR3 nucleotides are TGTGCCAGCAGCTTGGCAGGGACAGGGGCCTACGAGCAGTACTTC. Residues: CASSLAGTGAYEQYF.

The rearrangement joins TRBV7-3 to TRBJ2-2, with D perhaps TRBD2 (5 bases). The germline CDR1 and CDR2 sequences are SGHTA and FQGTGA. The CDR3 is made up of 14 amino acids. V was clipped by 5 bases and J by 5 bases, with 12 bases between them. The CDR3 bases are TGTGCCAGCAGCACCGGGCCGGGGACCGGGGAGCTGTTTTTT. It is translated as CASSTGPGTGELFF.

This sequence joins TRBV27 and TRBJ2-1; no clear D. The CDR3 loop spans 12 amino acids. The V end lost 6 bases, the J end lost 4 bases, and 7 bases lay between the germline ends. Looked up from germline, CDR1 is MNHEY and CDR2 is SMNVEV (reference sequence). CDR3 loop: CASRIRYNEQFF. CDR3 DNA: TGTGCCAGCAGGATCCGGTACAATGAGCAGTTCTTC.

The chain links TRBV18 to TRBJ2-1; no reliable D call. V was clipped by 6 bases and J by 6 bases, with 15 bases between them. Looked up from germline, CDR1 is KGHSH and CDR2 is LQKENI. The CDR3 spans 14 residues. CDR3 protein: CASSETSSFNEQFF. CDR3 bases: TGTGCCAGCTCCGAAACGAGTAGCTTCAATGAGCAGTTCTTC. Combining the CDR3 with reference TRBV18 and TRBJ2-1 gives the whole variable domain NAGVMQNPRHLVRRRGQEARLRCSPMKGHSHVYWYRQLPEEGLKFMVYLQKENIIDESGMPKERFSAEFPKEGPSILRIQQVVRGDSAAYFCASSETSSFNEQFFGPGTRLTVL.

The chain uses TRBV18 and TRBJ1-2; 7 bases map to TRBD1. The V segment lost 3 bases and the J segment 5 bases; nucleotides outside the gene matches: 12. This CDR3 spans 16 amino acids. The germline CDR1 and CDR2 sequences are KGHSH and LQKENI. The CDR3 coding sequence is TGTGCCAGCTCACCCTCCGGAACAGGGGCTGGGTATGGCTACACCTTC. Amino acid sequence: CASSPSGTGAGYGYTF. The full variable domain, its missing parts supplied by reference TRBV18 and TRBJ1-2, is NAGVMQNPRHLVRRRGQEARLRCSPMKGHSHVYWYRQLPEEGLKFMVYLQKENIIDESGMPKERFSAEFPKEGPSILRIQQVVRGDSAAYFCASSPSGTGAGYGYTFGSGTRLTVV.